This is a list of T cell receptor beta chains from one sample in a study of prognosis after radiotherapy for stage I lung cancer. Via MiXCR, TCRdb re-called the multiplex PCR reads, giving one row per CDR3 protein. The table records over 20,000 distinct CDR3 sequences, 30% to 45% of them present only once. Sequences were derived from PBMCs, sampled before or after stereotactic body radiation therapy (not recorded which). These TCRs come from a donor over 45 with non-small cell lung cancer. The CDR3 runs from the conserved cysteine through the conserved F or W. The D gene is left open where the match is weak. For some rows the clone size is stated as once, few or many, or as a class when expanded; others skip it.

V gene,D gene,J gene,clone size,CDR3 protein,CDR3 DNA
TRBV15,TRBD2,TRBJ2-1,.,CATSGVAGGPANEQFF,TGTGCCACCAGCGGGGTAGCGGGGGGGCCGGCTAATGAGCAGTTCTTC
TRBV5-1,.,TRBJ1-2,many,CASSFGDYGYTF,TGCGCCAGCAGCTTCGGGGACTATGGCTACACCTTC
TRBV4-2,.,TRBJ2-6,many,CASSQDLGGTNVLTF,TGTGCCAGCAGCCAAGATCTTGGGGGGACCAACGTCCTGACTTTC
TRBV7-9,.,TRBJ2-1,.,CASSLAFLAVNEQFF,TGTGCCAGCAGCTTAGCTTTTTTAGCGGTAAATGAGCAGTTCTTC
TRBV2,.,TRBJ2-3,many,CASSDRGRGDTQYF,TGTGCCAGCAGTGACCGGGGACGGGGAGATACGCAGTATTTT
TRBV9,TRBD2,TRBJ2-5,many,CASSVVSGETQYF,TGTGCCAGCAGCGTAGTTAGCGGGGAGACCCAGTACTTC
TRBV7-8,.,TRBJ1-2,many,CASSLGGTGEGGYTF,TGTGCCAGCAGCTTAGGGGGCACCGGAGAAGGTGGCTACACCTTC
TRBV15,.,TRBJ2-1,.,CANLEGYNEQFF,TGTGCCAACTTAGAGGGCTACAATGAGCAGTTCTTC
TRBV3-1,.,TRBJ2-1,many,CASSQVPPGAGTQQFF,TGTGCCAGCAGCCAAGTCCCCCCGGGAGCCGGCACTCAGCAGTTCTTC
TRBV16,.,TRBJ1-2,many,CASSQSSGARNGHTF,TGTGCCAGCAGCCAATCTTCTGGGGCGCGAAATGGCCACACCTTC
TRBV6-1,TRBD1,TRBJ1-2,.,CASSGRQGAPIPYGYTF,TGTGCCAGCAGTGGCCGACAGGGGGCCCCTATACCCTATGGCTACACCTTC
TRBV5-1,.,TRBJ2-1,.,CASSQGRTGEQFF,TGCGCCAGCAGCCAGGGGCGTACGGGGGAGCAGTTCTTC
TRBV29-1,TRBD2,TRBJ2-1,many,CSVVGLAGDEQFF,TGCAGCGTTGTAGGACTAGCGGGAGATGAGCAGTTCTTC
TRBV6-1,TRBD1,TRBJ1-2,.,CASSKGQEGSGYTF,TGTGCCAGCAGTAAGGGACAGGAGGGGAGTGGCTACACCTTC
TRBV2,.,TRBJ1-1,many,CASSEETSNTEAFF,TGTGCCAGCAGTGAAGAAACTTCGAACACTGAAGCTTTCTTT
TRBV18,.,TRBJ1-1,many,CASSPDWVQNTEAFF,TGTGCCAGCTCACCCGATTGGGTCCAGAACACTGAAGCTTTCTTT
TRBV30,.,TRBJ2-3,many,CAWSTGWDTQYF,TGTGCCTGGAGTACCGGGTGGGATACGCAGTATTTT
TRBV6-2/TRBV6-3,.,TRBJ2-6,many,CASRSSGANVLTF,TGTGCCAGCCGAAGCTCTGGGGCCAACGTCCTGACTTTC
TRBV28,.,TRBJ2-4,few,CASSPSRDGRGNIQYF,TGTGCCAGCAGTCCCTCCCGGGATGGAAGGGGAAACATTCAGTACTTC
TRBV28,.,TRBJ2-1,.,CASSLFLSDSVLHEQFF,TGTGCCAGCAGTCTTTTTTTGTCGGACTCCGTGTTGCATGAGCAGTTCTTC
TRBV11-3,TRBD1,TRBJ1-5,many,CASSQQGQNQPQHF,TGTGCCAGCAGCCAACAGGGACAGAATCAGCCCCAGCATTTT
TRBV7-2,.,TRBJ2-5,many,CASSLGPQQETQYF,TGTGCCAGCAGCTTGGGACCGCAGCAAGAGACCCAGTACTTC
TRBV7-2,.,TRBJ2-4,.,CASRNSGLAKNIQYF,TGTGCCAGCAGAAACAGTGGATTAGCCAAAAACATTCAGTACTTC
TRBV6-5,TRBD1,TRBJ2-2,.,CASSYSATGIGELFF,TGTGCCAGCAGTTACTCGGCGACAGGGATCGGGGAGCTGTTTTTT
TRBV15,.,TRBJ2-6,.,CATSRTTGSGANVLTF,TGTGCCACCAGCAGAACAACAGGGTCTGGGGCCAACGTCCTGACTTTC
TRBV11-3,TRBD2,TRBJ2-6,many,CASSEGLRGSVLTF,TGTGCCAGCAGCGAGGGGCTGCGGGGGAGTGTCCTGACTTTC
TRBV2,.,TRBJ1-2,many,CASRQVTNYGYTF,TGTGCCAGCCGACAGGTGACTAACTATGGCTACACCTTC
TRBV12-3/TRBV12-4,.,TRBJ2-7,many,CASSFLQGTEQYF,TGTGCCAGCAGTTTTTTGCAGGGGACCGAGCAGTACTTC
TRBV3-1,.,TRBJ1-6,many,CASSQDRARPLHF,TGTGCCAGCAGCCAAGATAGAGCAAGACCCCTCCACTTT
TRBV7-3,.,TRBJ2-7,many,CASSLTMSGEQYF,TGTGCCAGCAGCTTAACCATGAGTGGGGAGCAGTACTTC
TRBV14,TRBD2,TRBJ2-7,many,CASSQVGSGLTYEQYF,TGTGCCAGCAGCCAAGTGGGTAGCGGGCTCACCTACGAGCAGTACTTC
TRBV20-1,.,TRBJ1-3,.,CSARGGQGTVNTIYF,TGCAGTGCTAGAGGGGGGCAGGGTACCGTAAACACCATATATTTT
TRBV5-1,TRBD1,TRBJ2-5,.,CASRPGGTGIGETQYF,TGCGCCAGCAGACCTGGGGGGACAGGGATCGGAGAGACCCAGTACTTC
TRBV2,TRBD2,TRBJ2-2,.,CASSSGASGSFGELFF,TGTGCCAGCAGTTCCGGGGCTAGCGGGAGCTTCGGTGAGCTGTTTTTT
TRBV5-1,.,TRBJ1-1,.,CASSLRQTSEAFF,TGCGCCAGCAGCTTGCGGCAGACCTCTGAGGCTTTCTTT
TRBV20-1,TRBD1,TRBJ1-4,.,CSAAAPGGSGKLFF,TGCAGTGCTGCCGCACCAGGGGGCAGCGGAAAACTGTTTTTT
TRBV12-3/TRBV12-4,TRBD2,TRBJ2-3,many,CASSPGLAGDTQYF,TGTGCCAGCAGTCCCGGACTAGCCGGAGATACGCAGTATTTT
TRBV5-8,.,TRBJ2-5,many,CASSLDSQQETQYF,TGTGCCAGCAGCTTGGACAGCCAACAAGAGACCCAGTACTTC
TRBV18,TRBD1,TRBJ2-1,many,CASSPQGAFSYNEQFF,TGTGCCAGCTCACCCCAGGGGGCTTTTTCTTACAATGAGCAGTTCTTC
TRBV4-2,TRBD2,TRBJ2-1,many,CASSLERGAYNEQFF,TGTGCCAGCAGCCTGGAGCGGGGAGCCTACAATGAGCAGTTCTTC
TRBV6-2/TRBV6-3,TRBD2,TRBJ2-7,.,CASRRGANYEQYF,TGTGCCAGCAGGCGGGGGGCGAACTACGAGCAGTACTTC
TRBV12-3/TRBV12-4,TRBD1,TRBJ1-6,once,CASSRQGTSNSPLHF,TGTGCCAGCAGTCGACAGGGAACTAGTAATTCACCCCTCCACTTT
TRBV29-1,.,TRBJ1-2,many,CSVEGRGNRAADGYTF,TGCAGCGTTGAGGGCCGAGGGAACAGGGCAGCCGATGGCTACACCTTC
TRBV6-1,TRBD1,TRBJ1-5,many,CASSGKQGTPQHF,TGTGCCAGCAGTGGAAAACAGGGGACGCCCCAGCATTTT
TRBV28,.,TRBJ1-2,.,CASSPDTGYTF,TGTGCCAGCAGTCCGGACACCGGCTACACCTTC
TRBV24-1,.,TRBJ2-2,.,CATSAGLVINTGELFF,TGTGCCACCAGTGCGGGACTGGTAATCAACACCGGGGAGCTGTTTTTT
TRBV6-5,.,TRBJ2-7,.,CASSFYHRGGEQYF,TGTGCCAGCAGTTTTTATCACAGGGGAGGTGAGCAGTACTTC
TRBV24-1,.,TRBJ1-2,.,CATGALGIYGYTF,TGTGCCACCGGGGCCTTAGGAATCTATGGCTACACCTTC
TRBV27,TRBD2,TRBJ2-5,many,CASRGGRETQYF,TGTGCCAGCAGGGGCGGGAGAGAGACCCAGTACTTC
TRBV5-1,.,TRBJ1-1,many,CASRVEGNTEAFF,TGCGCCAGCAGGGTGGAAGGGAACACTGAAGCTTTCTTT
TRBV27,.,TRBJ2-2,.,CASSPPMGAGELFF,TGTGCCAGCAGTCCCCCTATGGGGGCCGGGGAGCTGTTTTTT
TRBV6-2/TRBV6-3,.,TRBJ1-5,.,CASSSRGQPPQHF,TGTGCCAGCAGTTCCAGGGGCCAGCCGCCCCAGCATTTT
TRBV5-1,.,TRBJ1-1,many,CASSTPNREEAFF,TGCGCCAGCAGCACCCCAAACAGGGAGGAGGCTTTCTTT
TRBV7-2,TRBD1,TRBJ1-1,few,CASSLDRAISFF,TGTGCCAGCAGCTTGGACAGGGCAATATCTTTCTTT
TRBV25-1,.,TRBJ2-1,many,CASSELAGSGSYNEQFF,TGTGCCAGCAGTGAATTGGCAGGGTCGGGCTCCTACAATGAGCAGTTCTTC
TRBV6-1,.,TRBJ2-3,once,CASPKPQGGHHTDTQYF,TGTGCCAGCCCGAAACCCCAGGGGGGACACCACACAGATACGCAGTATTTT
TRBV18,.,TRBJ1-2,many,CASSPPTGGYYTF,TGTGCCAGCTCACCACCAACAGGCGGCTACTACACCTTC